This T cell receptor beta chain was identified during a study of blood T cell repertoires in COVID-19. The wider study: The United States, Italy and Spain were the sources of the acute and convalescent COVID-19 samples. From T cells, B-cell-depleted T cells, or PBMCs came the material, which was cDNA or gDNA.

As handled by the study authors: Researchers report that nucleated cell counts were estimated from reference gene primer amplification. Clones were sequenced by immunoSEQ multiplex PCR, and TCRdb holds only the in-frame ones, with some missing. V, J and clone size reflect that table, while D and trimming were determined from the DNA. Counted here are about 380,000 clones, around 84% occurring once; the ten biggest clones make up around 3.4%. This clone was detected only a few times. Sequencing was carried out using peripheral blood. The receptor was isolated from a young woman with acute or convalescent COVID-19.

CDR3 DNA: TGTGCCACGGGGACAGGCTCTATCTCAGATACGCAGTATTTT. It is translated as CATGTGSISDTQYF. The gene calls are TRBV5-8 and TRBJ2-3; 8 bases fit TRBD1. Unmatched junction bases numbered 10, after V lost 9 bases and J lost 4 bases. This CDR3 comprises 14 residues. The germline gives CDR1 SGHTS, CDR2 YDEGEE. The whole variable domain, remainder taken from reference TRBV5-8 and TRBJ2-3, is EAGVTQSPTHLIKTRGQQATLRCSPISGHTSVYWYQQALGLGLQFLLWYDEGEERNRGNFPPRFSGRQFPNYSSELNVNALELEDSALYLCATGTGSISDTQYFGPGTRLTVL.